These T cell receptor beta chains were read from a single sample in a study of blood T cell repertoires in COVID-19. Sequenced by immunoSEQ multiplex PCR; TCRdb stores in-frame clones only, minus some. Counted here are fewer than 350,000 clones, 90% occurring once; the ten biggest clones make up around 1.7%. The sequenced sample was PBMCs or T cells enriched from blood (not recorded which). The receptors come from a young woman with acute COVID-19. CDR3s include the opening cysteine and the closing phenylalanine or tryptophan. The order of the fields is D gene, J gene, V gene, clone size, CDR3 protein, CDR3 DNA. D genes are given only for firm matches. Clone size is shown for a subset of rows, as once, few, many or a class of expanded clone.

TRBD2,TRBJ2-1,TRBV12-3/TRBV12-4,-,CASSPGLGPEQFF,TGTGCCAGCAGTCCGGGACTAGGCCCTGAGCAGTTCTTC
TRBD2,TRBJ2-7,TRBV30,-,CAWRELAGGPSEQYF,TGTGCCTGGAGGGAACTAGCGGGAGGGCCTAGCGAGCAGTACTTC
-,TRBJ2-2,TRBV11-2,-,CASSFDGRVGTGELFF,TGTGCCAGCAGCTTCGATGGCAGGGTCGGCACCGGGGAGCTGTTTTTT
TRBD2,TRBJ2-1,TRBV19,once,CASSTWTSGSYNEQFF,TGTGCCAGTAGTACATGGACTAGCGGGAGCTACAATGAGCAGTTCTTC
-,TRBJ1-5,TRBV19,-,CASSMGDTVRPQHF,TGTGCCAGTAGTATGGGGGACACCGTAAGGCCCCAGCATTTT
-,TRBJ2-3,TRBV3-1/TRBV3-2,-,CASSGASLRGDTQYF,TGTGCCAGCAGCGGTGCTTCCCTCCGGGGGGATACGCAGTATTTT
-,TRBJ1-2,TRBV7-2,-,CASSPSGGFSPYGYTF,TGTGCCAGCAGCCCGAGCGGGGGTTTTTCTCCCTATGGCTACACCTTC
TRBD2,TRBJ2-6,TRBV10-2,-,CASSSRFTAGRFSGANVLTF,TGCGCCAGCAGTTCTCGATTTACAGCGGGAAGGTTCTCTGGGGCCAACGTCCTGACTTTC
-,TRBJ2-7,TRBV7-3,once,CASSFLGGRDEQYF,TGTGCCAGCAGCTTTCTAGGCGGCAGAGACGAGCAGTACTTC
-,TRBJ1-5,TRBV27,once,CASSLSASTVYQPQHF,TGTGCCAGCAGTTTATCGGCGTCAACAGTTTATCAGCCCCAGCATTTT
-,TRBJ2-7,TRBV7-9,once,CASSFTGYLRYEQYF,TGTGCCAGCAGCTTCACCGGGTACCTAAGGTACGAGCAGTACTTC
-,TRBJ1-6,TRBV2,-,CASSEESPGVNSPLHF,TGTGCCAGCAGTGAAGAGAGTCCAGGGGTTAATTCACCCCTCCACTTT
-,TRBJ2-2,TRBV15,-,CATSRSRAAGELFF,TGTGCCACCAGCAGGAGCAGGGCTGCCGGGGAGCTGTTTTTT
TRBD1,TRBJ1-4,TRBV29-1,-,CSAWDSSLEKLFF,TGCAGCGCCTGGGACAGTTCTTTGGAAAAACTGTTTTTT
-,TRBJ2-1,TRBV7-6,-,CASSFGTHNEQFF,TGTGCCAGCAGCTTCGGGACTCACAATGAGCAGTTCTTC
-,TRBJ1-1,TRBV28,-,CASSLPTRAFF,TGTGCCAGCAGTTTACCCACCCGGGCTTTCTTT
-,TRBJ1-3,TRBV5-4,-,CASSLEIEAGNTIYF,TGTGCCAGCAGCCTGGAAATTGAGGCGGGAAACACCATATATTTT
-,TRBJ1-3,TRBV7-6,-,CASSLAGAGNTIYF,TGTGCCAGCAGCTTAGCAGGGGCTGGAAACACCATATATTTT
TRBD1,TRBJ1-4,TRBV6-2/TRBV6-3,few,CASSVRQGYEKLFF,TGTGCCAGCAGTGTTCGACAGGGCTATGAAAAACTGTTTTTT
TRBD1,TRBJ1-4,TRBV6-1,-,CASSKQGTDEKLFF,TGTGCCAGCAGTAAACAGGGGACAGATGAAAAACTGTTTTTT
-,TRBJ1-1,TRBV10-2,-,CASSESAGGAEAFF,TGCGCCAGCAGTGAGTCGGCCGGAGGGGCCGAAGCTTTCTTT
TRBD2,TRBJ2-6,TRBV5-1,-,CASTLALADAGANVLTF,TGCGCCAGCACCCTCGCTCTAGCGGACGCTGGGGCCAACGTCCTGACTTTC
TRBD2,TRBJ2-7,TRBV7-2,-,CASSLGLAGSAEQYF,TGTGCCAGCAGCCTAGGACTAGCGGGATCGGCCGAGCAGTACTTC
-,TRBJ1-5,TRBV28,few,CASSFCCRGNQPQHF,TGTGCCAGCAGTTTTTGTTGTCGGGGGAATCAGCCCCAGCATTTT
TRBD1,TRBJ1-4,TRBV6-5,-,CASSLGGSNEKLFF,TGTGCCAGCAGTTTAGGGGGCTCTAATGAAAAACTGTTTTTT
TRBD1,TRBJ2-7,TRBV5-4,-,CASNPRDRGPNEQYF,TGTGCCAGCAATCCACGGGACAGGGGGCCCAACGAGCAGTACTTC
TRBD1,TRBJ1-2,TRBV9,-,CASSQLGTGGNGYTF,TGTGCCAGCAGCCAGCTGGGGACAGGGGGCAATGGCTACACCTTC
-,TRBJ2-7,TRBV7-9,-,CASGSGILRQYF,TGTGCCAGCGGCTCGGGGATTCTAAGGCAGTACTTC
-,TRBJ1-4,TRBV4-1,-,CASSRRGIANEKLFF,TGCGCCAGCAGCCGAAGGGGGATCGCTAATGAAAAACTGTTTTTT
-,TRBJ2-1,TRBV7-2,-,CASSLGGGSGNEQFF,TGTGCCAGCAGCTTAGGAGGGGGATCCGGCAATGAGCAGTTCTTC
TRBD2,TRBJ2-1,TRBV10-3,once,CAISESPRTSGAGNEQFF,TGTGCCATCAGTGAGTCACCAAGGACTAGCGGGGCAGGGAATGAGCAGTTCTTC
-,TRBJ2-1,TRBV5-1,-,CASSYTVPGRIGSSYNEQFF,TGCGCCAGCAGCTACACAGTTCCGGGACGTATCGGGAGCTCCTACAATGAGCAGTTCTTC
TRBD1,TRBJ1-1,TRBV7-3,-,CASSSTGGNLNTEAFF,TGTGCCAGCAGTTCAACAGGGGGAAACCTGAACACTGAAGCTTTCTTT
TRBD1,TRBJ2-7,TRBV28,-,CASSSVGTGGYEQYF,TGTGCCAGCAGTTCCGTTGGGACAGGGGGCTACGAGCAGTACTTC
-,TRBJ1-1,TRBV7-9,-,CASSFGQTTEAFF,TGTGCCAGCAGCTTCGGCCAGACTACTGAAGCTTTCTTT
-,TRBJ2-1,TRBV3-1/TRBV3-2,-,CASSQGLEAINEQFF,TGTGCCAGCAGCCAAGGGTTGGAAGCGATCAATGAGCAGTTCTTC
TRBD1,TRBJ2-4,TRBV7-9,few,CASSLAGDRAYIQYF,TGTGCCAGCAGCTTAGCGGGGGACAGAGCCTACATTCAGTACTTC
-,TRBJ2-1,TRBV11-3,-,CASSFTSINEQFF,TGTGCCAGCAGCTTCACTAGTATCAATGAGCAGTTCTTC
-,TRBJ2-5,TRBV9,once,CASSEPLKETQYF,TGTGCCAGCAGCGAGCCCCTTAAAGAGACCCAGTACTTC
-,TRBJ2-3,TRBV30,-,CAWSRTADTQYF,TGTGCCTGGAGTCGGACAGCAGATACGCAGTATTTT
-,TRBJ1-1,TRBV10-2,-,CASSVRTETFF,TGCGCCAGCAGTGTTAGGACTGAGACTTTCTTT
TRBD1,TRBJ2-7,TRBV7-9,-,CASSPPGQSSYEQYF,TGTGCCAGCAGCCCGCCGGGACAGAGCTCCTACGAGCAGTACTTC
TRBD2,TRBJ2-7,TRBV28,-,CASSLPGTRGYEQYF,TGTGCCAGCAGTTTACCCGGGACTAGAGGCTACGAGCAGTACTTC
-,TRBJ1-1,TRBV3-1/TRBV3-2,-,CASSLGGTSNTEAFF,TGTGCCAGCAGCCTTGGGGGGACGTCGAACACTGAAGCTTTCTTT
TRBD2,TRBJ2-1,TRBV24-1,-,CATSDQGLAVNEQFF,TGTGCCACCAGTGACCAGGGACTAGCCGTCAATGAGCAGTTCTTC
TRBD1,TRBJ1-2,TRBV7-9,many,CASSPRTGINYGYTF,TGTGCCAGCAGCCCAAGGACAGGCATCAACTATGGCTACACCTTC
TRBD2,TRBJ2-1,TRBV5-1,-,CASSTGGLAGGPNEQFF,TGCGCCAGCAGCACCGGGGGACTAGCGGGAGGGCCGAATGAGCAGTTCTTC